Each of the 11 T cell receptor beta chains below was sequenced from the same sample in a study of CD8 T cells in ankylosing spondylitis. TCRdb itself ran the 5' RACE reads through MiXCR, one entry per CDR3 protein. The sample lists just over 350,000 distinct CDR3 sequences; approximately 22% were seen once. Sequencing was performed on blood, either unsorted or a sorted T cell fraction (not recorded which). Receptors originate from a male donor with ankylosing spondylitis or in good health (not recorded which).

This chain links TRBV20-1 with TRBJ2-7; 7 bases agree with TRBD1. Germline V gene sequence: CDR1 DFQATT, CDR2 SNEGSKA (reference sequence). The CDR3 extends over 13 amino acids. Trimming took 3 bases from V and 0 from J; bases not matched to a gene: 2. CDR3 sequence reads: CSARDRHSYEQYF. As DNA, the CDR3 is TGCAGTGCTAGGGACAGGCACTCCTACGAGCAGTACTTC.

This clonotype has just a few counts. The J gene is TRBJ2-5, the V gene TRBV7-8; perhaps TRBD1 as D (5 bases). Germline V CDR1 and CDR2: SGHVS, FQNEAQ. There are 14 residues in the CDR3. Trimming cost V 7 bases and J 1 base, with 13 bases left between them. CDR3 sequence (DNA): TGTGCCAGCATCAACCGAGACAGCCAAGAGACCCAGTACTTC. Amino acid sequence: CASINRDSQETQYF.

CDR3 sequence: CASSLGDMHEQYF. The CDR3 DNA reads TGTGCCAGCAGTTTAGGGGACATGCACGAGCAGTACTTC. V is TRBV12-3 or TRBV12-4 and J is TRBJ2-7; D might be TRBD1 (6 bases). The CDR3 runs to 13 residues. V shed 1 base and J shed 5 bases, with 9 bases lying between them.

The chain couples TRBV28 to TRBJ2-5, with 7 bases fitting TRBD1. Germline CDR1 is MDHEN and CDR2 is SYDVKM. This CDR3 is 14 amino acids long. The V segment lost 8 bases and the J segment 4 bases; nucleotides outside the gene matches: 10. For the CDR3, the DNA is TGTGCCAGCTCTGCCCCGAGGGGGCTAGAGACCCAGTACTTC. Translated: CASSAPRGLETQYF.

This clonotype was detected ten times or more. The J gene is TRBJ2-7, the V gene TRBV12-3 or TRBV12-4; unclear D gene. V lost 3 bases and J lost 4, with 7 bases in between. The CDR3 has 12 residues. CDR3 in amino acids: CASSFSRYEQYF. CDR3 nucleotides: TGTGCCAGCAGTTTTAGCAGATACGAGCAGTACTTC.

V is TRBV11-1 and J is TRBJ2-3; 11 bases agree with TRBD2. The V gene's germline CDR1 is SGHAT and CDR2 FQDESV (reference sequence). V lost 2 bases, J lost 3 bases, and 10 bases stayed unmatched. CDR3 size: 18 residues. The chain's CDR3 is CASSLFGLAGGRTDTQYF. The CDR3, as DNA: TGTGCCAGCAGCTTATTCGGGCTAGCGGGGGGCCGAACAGATACGCAGTATTTT.

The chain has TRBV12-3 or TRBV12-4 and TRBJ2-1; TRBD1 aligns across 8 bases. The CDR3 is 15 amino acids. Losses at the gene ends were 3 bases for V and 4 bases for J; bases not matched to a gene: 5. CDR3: CASSFKDRVYNEQFF. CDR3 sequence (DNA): TGTGCCAGCAGTTTTAAGGACAGGGTTTACAATGAGCAGTTCTTC.

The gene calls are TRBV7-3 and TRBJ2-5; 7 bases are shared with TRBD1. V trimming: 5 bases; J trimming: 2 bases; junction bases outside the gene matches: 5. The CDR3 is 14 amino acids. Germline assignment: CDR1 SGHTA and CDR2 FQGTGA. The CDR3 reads CASSATTGQETQYF. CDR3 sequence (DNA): TGTGCCAGCAGCGCGACGACAGGGCAAGAGACCCAGTACTTC.

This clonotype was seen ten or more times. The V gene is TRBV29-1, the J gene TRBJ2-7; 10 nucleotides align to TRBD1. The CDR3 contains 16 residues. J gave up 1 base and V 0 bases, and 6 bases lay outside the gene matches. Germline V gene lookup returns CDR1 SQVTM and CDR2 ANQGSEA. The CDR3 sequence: CSVEDRDRGGSYEQYF. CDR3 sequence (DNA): TGCAGCGTTGAAGATCGGGACAGGGGTGGGTCCTACGAGCAGTACTTC.

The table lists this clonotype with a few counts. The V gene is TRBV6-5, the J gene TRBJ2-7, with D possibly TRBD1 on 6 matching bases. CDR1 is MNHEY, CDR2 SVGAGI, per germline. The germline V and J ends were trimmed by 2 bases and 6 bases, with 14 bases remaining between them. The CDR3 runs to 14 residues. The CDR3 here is CASSYTEGDPEQYF. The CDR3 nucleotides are TGTGCCAGCAGTTACACCGAGGGGGATCCCGAGCAGTACTTC.

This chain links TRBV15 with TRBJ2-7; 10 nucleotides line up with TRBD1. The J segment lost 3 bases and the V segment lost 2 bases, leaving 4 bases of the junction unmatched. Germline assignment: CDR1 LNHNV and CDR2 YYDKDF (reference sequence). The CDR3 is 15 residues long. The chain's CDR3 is CATSRPGTGDYEQYF. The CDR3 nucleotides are TGTGCCACCAGCAGACCCGGGACAGGGGACTACGAGCAGTACTTC.